The T cell receptor beta chain under discussion was sequenced for a study of blood T cell repertoires in COVID-19. Study context: Researchers got acute and convalescent COVID-19 samples from the United States, Italy and Spain. From T cells, B-cell-depleted T cells, or PBMCs came the material, which was cDNA or gDNA.

Germline V gene data show CDR1 as MGHRA and CDR2 as YSYEKL. The trim removed 6 bases at V and 7 bases at J, leaving 9 bases unmatched. The length of the CDR3 is 15 residues. Original processing methods: By means of reference gene primer amplification, nucleated cell counts were estimated. Method: immunoSEQ multiplex PCR; TCRdb's copy keeps in-frame clones and lacks some. V, J and clone size derive from that table, while D and trimming were established from the DNA sequence. The sample records tens of thousands of clones, around four fifths being singletons. The chain recombines TRBV4-1 with TRBJ1-4, with 9 bases lining up with TRBD1. Sequencing input: peripheral blood. This sequence originates from a man in his 70s with acute or convalescent COVID-19. The CDR3 DNA sequence: TGCGCCAGCAGAAGGCGGGAGGACAGGGGTGAAAAACTGTTTTTT. This codes for CASRRREDRGEKLFF.